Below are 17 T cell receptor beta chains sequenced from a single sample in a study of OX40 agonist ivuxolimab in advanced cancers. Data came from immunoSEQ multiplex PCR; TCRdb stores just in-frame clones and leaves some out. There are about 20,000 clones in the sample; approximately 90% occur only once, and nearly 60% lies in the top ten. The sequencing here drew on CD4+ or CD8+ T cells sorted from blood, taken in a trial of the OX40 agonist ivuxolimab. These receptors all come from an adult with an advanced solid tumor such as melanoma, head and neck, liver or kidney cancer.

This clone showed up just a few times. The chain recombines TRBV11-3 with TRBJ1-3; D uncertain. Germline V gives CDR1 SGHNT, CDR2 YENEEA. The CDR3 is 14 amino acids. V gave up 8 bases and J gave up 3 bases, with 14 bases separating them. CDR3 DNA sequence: TGTGCCAGCCGCCCCTTGATAGGTGGAAACACCATATATTTT. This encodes CASRPLIGGNTIYF.

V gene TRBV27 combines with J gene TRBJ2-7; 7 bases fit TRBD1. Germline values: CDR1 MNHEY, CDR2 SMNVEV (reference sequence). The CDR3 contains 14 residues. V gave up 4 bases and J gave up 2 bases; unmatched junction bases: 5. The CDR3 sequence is CASSSRQGPYEQYF. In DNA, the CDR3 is TGTGCCAGCAGTTCGCGACAGGGTCCCTACGAGCAGTACTTC.

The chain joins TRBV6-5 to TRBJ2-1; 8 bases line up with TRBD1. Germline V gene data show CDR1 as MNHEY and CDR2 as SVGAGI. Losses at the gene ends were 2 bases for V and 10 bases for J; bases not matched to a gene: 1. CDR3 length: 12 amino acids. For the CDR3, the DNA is TGTGCCAGCAGTTACGCAGGGGGCGAGCAGTTCTTC. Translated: CASSYAGGEQFF.

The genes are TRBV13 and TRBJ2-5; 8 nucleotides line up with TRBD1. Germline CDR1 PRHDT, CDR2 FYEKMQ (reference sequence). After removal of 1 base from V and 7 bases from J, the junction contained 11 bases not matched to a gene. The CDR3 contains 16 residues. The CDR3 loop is CASSLDLGTGQGTQYF. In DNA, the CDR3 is TGTGCCAGCAGCTTAGACCTAGGGACAGGTCAGGGGACCCAGTACTTC.

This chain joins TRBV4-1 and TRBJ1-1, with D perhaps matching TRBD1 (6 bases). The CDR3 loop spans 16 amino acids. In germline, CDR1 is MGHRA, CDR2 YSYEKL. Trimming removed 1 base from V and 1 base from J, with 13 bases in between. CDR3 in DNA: TGCGCCAGCAGCCAAGTCTTTAAGGGGGGGAACACTGAAGCTTTCTTT. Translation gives CASSQVFKGGNTEAFF.

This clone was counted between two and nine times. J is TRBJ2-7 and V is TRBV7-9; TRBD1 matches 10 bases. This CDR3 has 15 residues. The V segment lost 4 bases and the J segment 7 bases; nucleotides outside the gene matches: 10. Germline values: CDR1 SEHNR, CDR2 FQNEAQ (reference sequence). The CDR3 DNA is TGTGCCAGCAGCTCTATGTGGGGGACAGGGGAAGAGCAGTACTTC. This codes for CASSSMWGTGEEQYF.

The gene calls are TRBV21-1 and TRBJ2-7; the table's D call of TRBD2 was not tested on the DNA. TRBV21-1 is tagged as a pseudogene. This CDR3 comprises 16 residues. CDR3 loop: CASSKVVAGGPYEQYF. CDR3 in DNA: TGTGCCAGCAGCAAAGTTGTAGCGGGGGGCCCCTACGAGCAGTACTTC.

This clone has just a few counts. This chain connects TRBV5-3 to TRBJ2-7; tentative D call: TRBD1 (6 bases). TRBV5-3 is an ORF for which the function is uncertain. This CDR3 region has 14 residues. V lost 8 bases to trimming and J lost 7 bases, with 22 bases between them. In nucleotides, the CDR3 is TGTGCCAGCAGCGAGACTACCGGGACACATGAGCAGTACTTC. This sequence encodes CASSETTGTHEQYF.

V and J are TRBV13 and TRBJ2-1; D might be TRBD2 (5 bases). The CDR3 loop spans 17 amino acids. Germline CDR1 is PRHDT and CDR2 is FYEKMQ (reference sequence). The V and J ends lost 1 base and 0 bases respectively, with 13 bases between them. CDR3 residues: CASSLVSGSPSYNEQFF. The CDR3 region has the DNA TGTGCCAGCAGCTTAGTTTCGGGGTCGCCCTCCTACAATGAGCAGTTCTTC.

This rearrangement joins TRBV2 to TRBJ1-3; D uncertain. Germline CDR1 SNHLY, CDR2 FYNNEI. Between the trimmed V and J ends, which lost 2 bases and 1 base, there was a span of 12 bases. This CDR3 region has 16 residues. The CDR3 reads CASSEHSAGSGNTIYF. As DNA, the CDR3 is TGTGCCAGCAGTGAACACAGTGCGGGGTCTGGAAACACCATATATTTT.

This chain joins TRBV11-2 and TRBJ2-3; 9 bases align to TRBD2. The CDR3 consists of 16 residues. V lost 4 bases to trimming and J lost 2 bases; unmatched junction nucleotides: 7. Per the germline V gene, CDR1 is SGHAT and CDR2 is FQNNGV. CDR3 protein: CASSWVAGANTDTQYF. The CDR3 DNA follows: TGTGCCAGCAGCTGGGTAGCGGGGGCGAACACAGATACGCAGTATTTT.

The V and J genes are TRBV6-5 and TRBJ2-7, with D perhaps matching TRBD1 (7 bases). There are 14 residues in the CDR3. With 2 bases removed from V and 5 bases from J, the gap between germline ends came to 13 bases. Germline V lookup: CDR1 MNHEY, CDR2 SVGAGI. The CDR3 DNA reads TGTGCCAGCAGTTACAGGCGCAGGGGGGACGAGCAGTACTTC. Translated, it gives CASSYRRRGDEQYF.

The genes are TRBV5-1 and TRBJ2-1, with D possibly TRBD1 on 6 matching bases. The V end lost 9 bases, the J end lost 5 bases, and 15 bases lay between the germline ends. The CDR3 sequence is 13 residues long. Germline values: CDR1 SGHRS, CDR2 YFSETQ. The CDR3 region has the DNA TGCGCCACGACCGGGACAACGGACAATGAGCAGTTCTTC. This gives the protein CATTGTTDNEQFF. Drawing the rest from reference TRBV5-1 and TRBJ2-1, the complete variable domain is KAGVTQTPRYLIKTRGQQVTLSCSPISGHRSVSWYQQTPGQGLQFLFEYFSETQRNKGNFPGRFSGRQFSNSRSEMNVSTLELGDSALYLCATTGTTDNEQFFGPGTRLTVL.

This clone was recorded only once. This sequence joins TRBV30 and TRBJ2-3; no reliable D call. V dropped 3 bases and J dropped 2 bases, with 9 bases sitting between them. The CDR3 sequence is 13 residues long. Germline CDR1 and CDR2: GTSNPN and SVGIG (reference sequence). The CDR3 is CAWSLTYTDTQYF. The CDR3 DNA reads TGTGCCTGGAGCCTTACCTACACAGATACGCAGTATTTT.

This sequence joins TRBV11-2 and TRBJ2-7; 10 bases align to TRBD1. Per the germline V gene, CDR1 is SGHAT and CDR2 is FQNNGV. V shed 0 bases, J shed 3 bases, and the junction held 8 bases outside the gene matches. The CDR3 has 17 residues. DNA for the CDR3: TGTGCCAGCAGCTTAGATACGAGGGACAGGGGTATCTACGAGCAGTACTTC. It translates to CASSLDTRDRGIYEQYF.

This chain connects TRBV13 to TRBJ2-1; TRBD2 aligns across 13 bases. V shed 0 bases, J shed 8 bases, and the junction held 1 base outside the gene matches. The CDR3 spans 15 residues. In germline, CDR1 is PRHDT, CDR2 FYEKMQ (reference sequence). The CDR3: CASSLGLAGGHEQFF. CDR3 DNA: TGTGCCAGCAGCTTAGGACTAGCGGGGGGGCATGAGCAGTTCTTC.

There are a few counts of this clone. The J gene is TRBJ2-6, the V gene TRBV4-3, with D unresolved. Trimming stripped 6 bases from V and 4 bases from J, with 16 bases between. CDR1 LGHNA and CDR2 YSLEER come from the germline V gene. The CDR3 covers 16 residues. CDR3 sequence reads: CASSQIRAVGANVLTF. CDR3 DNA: TGCGCCAGCAGTCAGATCCGGGCAGTCGGGGCCAACGTCCTGACTTTC.